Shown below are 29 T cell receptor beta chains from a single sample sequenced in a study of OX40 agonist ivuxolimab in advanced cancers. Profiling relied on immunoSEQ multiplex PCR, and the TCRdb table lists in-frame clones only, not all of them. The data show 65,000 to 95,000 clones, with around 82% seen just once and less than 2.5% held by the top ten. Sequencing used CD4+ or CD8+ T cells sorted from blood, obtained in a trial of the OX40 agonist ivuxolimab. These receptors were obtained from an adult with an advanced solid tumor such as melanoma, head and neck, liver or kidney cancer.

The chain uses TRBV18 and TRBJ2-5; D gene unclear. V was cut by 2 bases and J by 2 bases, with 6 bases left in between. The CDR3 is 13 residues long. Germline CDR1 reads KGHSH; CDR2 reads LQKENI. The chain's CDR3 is CASSPSQQETQYF. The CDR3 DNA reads TGTGCCAGCTCACCATCGCAGCAAGAGACCCAGTACTTC.

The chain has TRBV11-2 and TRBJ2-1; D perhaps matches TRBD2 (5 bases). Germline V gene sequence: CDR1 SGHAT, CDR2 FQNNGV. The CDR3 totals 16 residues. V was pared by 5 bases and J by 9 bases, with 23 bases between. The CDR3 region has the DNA TGTGCCAGCAGCCCCCGTGGTCGAACTAGTTTTAGTGAGCAGTTCTTC. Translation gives CASSPRGRTSFSEQFF.

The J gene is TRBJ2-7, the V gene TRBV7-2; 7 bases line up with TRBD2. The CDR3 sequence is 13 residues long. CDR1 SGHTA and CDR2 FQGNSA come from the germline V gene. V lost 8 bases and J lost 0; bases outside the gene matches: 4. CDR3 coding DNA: TGTGCCAGCCGGGGGGACGGCTCCTACGAGCAGTACTTC. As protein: CASRGDGSYEQYF.

The CDR3, as DNA: TGTGCCAGCTCACCACGACAGATAGGGGACACCGGGGAGCTGTTTTTT. Its translation: CASSPRQIGDTGELFF. The chain links TRBV18 to TRBJ2-2, with D perhaps matching TRBD1 (5 bases). Trimming took 1 base from V and 3 from J, leaving 12 bases between them. Per germline, CDR1 KGHSH and CDR2 LQKENI. This CDR3 spans 16 amino acids.

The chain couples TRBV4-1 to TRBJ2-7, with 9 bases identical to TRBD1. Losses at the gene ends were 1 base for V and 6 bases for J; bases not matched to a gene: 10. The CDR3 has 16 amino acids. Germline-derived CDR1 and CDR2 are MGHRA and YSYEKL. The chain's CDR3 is CASSQAFRDRVREQYF. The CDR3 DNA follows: TGCGCCAGCAGCCAAGCTTTCCGGGACAGGGTTCGCGAGCAGTACTTC.

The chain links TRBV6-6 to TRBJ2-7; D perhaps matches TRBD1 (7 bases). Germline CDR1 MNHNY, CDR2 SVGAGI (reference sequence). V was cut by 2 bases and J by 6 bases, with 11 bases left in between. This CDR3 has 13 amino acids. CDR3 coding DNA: TGTGCCAGCAGTTACAGGCAGGGGGGCGAGCAGTACTTC. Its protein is CASSYRQGGEQYF.

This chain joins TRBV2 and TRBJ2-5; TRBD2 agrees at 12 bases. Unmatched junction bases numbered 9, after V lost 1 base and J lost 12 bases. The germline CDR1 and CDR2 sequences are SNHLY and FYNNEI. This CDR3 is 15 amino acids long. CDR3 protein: CASSEGGGTSGRKYF. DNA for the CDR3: TGTGCCAGCAGTGAAGGGGGGGGGACTAGCGGGCGGAAGTACTTC.

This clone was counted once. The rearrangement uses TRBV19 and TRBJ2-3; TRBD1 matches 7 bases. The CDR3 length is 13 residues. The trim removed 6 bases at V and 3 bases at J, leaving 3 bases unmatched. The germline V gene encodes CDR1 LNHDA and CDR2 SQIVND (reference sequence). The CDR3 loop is CASRSRGTDTQYF. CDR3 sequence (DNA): TGTGCCAGTAGGAGCAGGGGGACAGATACGCAGTATTTT.

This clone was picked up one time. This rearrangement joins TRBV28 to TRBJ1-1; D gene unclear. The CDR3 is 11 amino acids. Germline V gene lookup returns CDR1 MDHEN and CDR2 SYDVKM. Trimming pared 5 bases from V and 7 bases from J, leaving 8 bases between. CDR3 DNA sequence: TGTGCCAGCAGTAGTAATCTTGAAGCTTTCTTT. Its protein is CASSSNLEAFF.

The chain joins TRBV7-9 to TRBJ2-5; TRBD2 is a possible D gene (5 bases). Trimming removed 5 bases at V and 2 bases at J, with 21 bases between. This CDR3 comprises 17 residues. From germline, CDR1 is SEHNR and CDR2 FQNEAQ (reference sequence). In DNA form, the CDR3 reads TGTGCCAGCAGCCCACCTGCCCGAGACTATCCACAAGAGACCCAGTACTTC. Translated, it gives CASSPPARDYPQETQYF.

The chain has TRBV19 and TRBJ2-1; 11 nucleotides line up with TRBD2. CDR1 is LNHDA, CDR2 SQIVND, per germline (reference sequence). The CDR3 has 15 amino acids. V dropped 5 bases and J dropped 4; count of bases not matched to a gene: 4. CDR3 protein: CASSGGTSGYNEQFF. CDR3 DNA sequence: TGTGCCAGTAGTGGGGGGACTAGCGGATACAATGAGCAGTTCTTC. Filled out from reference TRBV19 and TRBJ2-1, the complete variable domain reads DGGITQSPKYLFRKEGQNVTLSCEQNLNHDAMYWYRQDPGQGLRLIYYSQIVNDFQKGDIAEGYSVSREKKESFPLTVTSAQKNPTAFYLCASSGGTSGYNEQFFGPGTRLTVL.

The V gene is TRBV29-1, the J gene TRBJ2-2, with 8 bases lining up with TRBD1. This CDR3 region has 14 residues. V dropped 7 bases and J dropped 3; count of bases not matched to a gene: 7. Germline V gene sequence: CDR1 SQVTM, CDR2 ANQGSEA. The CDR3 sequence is CSANDRGDTGELFF. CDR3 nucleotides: TGCAGCGCCAATGACAGGGGAGACACCGGGGAGCTGTTTTTT.

CDR3 DNA: TGTGCCAGCACCCAGACACACTCTGGAAACACCATATATTTT. It is translated as CASTQTHSGNTIYF. The chain combines TRBV6-1 with TRBJ1-3; D gene ambiguous. The CDR3 consists of 14 residues. V was cut by 7 bases and J by 0 bases, with 10 bases left in between. In germline, CDR1 is MNHNS, CDR2 SASEGT.

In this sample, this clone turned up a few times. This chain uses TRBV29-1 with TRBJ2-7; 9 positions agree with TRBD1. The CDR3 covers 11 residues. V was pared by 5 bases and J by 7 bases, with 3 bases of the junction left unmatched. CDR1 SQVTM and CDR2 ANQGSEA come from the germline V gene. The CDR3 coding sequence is TGCAGCGTTCGGACAGGGGAGGAGCAGTACTTC. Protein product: CSVRTGEEQYF.

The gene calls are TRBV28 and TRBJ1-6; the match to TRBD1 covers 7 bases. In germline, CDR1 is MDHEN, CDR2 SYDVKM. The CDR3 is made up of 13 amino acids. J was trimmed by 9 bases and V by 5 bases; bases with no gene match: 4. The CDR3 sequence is CASSPRDSSPLHF. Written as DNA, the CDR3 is TGTGCCAGCAGTCCCAGGGACAGTTCACCCCTCCACTTT.

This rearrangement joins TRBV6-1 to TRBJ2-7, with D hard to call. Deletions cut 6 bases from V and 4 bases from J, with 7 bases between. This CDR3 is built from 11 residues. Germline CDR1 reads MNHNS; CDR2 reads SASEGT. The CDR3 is CASSSVYEQYF. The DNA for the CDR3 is TGTGCCAGCAGCTCTGTTTACGAGCAGTACTTC.

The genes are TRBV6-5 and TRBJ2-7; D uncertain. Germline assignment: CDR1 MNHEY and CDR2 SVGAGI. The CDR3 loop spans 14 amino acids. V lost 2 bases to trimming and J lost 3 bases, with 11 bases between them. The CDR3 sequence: CASSYHPAYYEQYF. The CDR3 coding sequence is TGTGCCAGCAGTTACCACCCAGCTTACTACGAGCAGTACTTC.

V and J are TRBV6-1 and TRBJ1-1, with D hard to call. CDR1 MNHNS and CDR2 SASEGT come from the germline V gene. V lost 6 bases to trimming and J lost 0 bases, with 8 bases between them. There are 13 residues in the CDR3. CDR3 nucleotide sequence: TGTGCCAGCAGGATTGGGCTGAACACTGAAGCTTTCTTT. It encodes CASRIGLNTEAFF.

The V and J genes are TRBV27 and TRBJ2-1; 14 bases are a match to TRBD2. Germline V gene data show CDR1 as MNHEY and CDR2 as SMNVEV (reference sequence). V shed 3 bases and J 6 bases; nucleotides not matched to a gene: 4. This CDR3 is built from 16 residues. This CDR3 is CASSLYGTSGSNEQFF. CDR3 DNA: TGTGCCAGCAGTTTGTACGGGACTAGCGGGAGCAATGAGCAGTTCTTC.

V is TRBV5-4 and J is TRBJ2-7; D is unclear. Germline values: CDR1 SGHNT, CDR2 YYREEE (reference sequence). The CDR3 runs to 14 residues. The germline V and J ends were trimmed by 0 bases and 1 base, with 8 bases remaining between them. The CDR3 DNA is TGTGCCAGCAGCTTGGATGTGGGGTCCTACGAGCAGTACTTC. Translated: CASSLDVGSYEQYF.

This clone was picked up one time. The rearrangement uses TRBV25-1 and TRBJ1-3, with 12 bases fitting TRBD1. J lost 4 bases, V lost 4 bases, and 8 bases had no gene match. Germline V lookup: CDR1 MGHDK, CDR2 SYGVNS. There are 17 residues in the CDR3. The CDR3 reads CASSVGTGGAAGNTIYF. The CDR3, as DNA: TGTGCCAGCAGTGTTGGGACAGGGGGCGCTGCCGGAAACACCATATATTTT. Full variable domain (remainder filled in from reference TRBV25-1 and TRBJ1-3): EADIYQTPRYLVIGTGKKITLECSQTMGHDKMYWYQQDPGMELHLIHYSYGVNSTEKGDLSSESTVSRIRTEHFPLTLESARPSHTSQYLCASSVGTGGAAGNTIYFGEGSWLTVV.

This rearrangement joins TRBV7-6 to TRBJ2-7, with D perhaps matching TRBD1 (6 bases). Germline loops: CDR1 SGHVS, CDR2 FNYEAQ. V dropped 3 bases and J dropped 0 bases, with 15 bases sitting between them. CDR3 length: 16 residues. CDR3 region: CASSFSGTLSSYEQYF. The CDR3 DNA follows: TGTGCCAGCAGCTTCTCCGGGACACTCAGCTCCTACGAGCAGTACTTC. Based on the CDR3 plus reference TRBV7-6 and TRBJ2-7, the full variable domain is GAGVSQSPRYKVTKRGQDVALRCDPISGHVSLYWYRQALGQGPEFLTYFNYEAQQDKSGLPNDRFSAERPEGSISTLTIQRTEQRDSAMYRCASSFSGTLSSYEQYFGPGTRLTVT.

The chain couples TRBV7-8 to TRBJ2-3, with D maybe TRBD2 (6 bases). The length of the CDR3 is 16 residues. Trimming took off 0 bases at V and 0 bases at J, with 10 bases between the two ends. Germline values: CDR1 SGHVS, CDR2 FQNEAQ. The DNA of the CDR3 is TGTGCCAGCAGCTTAGCGGGGACTCGCAGCACAGATACGCAGTATTTT. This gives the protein CASSLAGTRSTDTQYF.

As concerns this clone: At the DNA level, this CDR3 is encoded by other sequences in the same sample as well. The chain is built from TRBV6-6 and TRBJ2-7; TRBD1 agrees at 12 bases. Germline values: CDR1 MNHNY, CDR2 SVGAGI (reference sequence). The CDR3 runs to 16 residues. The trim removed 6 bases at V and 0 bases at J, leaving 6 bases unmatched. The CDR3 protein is CASSPGTGGLSYEQYF. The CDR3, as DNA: TGTGCCAGCAGCCCAGGGACAGGGGGCCTCTCCTACGAGCAGTACTTC.

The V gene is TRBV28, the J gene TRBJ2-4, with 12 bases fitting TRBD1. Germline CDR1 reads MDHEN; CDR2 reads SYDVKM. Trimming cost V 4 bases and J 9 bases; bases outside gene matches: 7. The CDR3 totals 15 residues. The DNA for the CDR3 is TGTGCCAGCAGTTCGCCGCCGGGACAGGGGGCCATTCAGTACTTC. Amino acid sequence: CASSSPPGQGAIQYF.

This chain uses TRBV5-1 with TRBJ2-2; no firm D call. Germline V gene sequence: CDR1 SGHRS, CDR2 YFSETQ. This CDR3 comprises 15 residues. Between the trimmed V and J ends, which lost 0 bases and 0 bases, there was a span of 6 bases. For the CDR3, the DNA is TGCGCCAGCAGCTTGGGGGTTTCGAACACCGGGGAGCTGTTTTTT. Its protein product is CASSLGVSNTGELFF.

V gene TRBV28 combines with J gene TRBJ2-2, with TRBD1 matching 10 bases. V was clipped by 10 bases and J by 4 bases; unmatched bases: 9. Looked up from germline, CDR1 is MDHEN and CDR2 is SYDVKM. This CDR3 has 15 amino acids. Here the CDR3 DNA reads TGTGCCACCCCTACTGGGACAGGGGTCACCGGGGAGCTGTTTTTT. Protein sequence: CATPTGTGVTGELFF. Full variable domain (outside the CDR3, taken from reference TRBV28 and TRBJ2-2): DVKVTQSSRYLVKRTGEKVFLECVQDMDHENMFWYRQDPGLGLRLIYFSYDVKMKEKGDIPEGYSVSREKKERFSLILESASTNQTSMYLCATPTGTGVTGELFFGEGSRLTVL.

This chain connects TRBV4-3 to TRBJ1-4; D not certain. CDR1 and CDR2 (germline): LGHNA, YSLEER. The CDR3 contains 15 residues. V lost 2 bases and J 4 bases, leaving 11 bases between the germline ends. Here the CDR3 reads CASSQFSVFNEKLFF. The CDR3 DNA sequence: TGCGCCAGCAGCCAATTTTCCGTTTTTAATGAAAAACTGTTTTTT.

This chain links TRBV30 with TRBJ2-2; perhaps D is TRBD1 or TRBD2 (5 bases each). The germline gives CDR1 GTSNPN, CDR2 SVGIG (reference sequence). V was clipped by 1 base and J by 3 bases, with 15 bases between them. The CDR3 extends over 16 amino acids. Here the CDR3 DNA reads TGTGCCTGGAGTGGCGGCCAGGGAGAATACACCGGGGAGCTGTTTTTT. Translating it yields CAWSGGQGEYTGELFF.